The 10 T cell receptor beta chains in this list originate from one sample, sequenced in a study of cytomegalovirus exposure and HLA in healthy donors. Researchers ran the PCR with 60 Vbeta and 13 Jbeta primers. TCRdb's copy holds only in-frame clones and misses some; the assay was immunoSEQ multiplex PCR. Of 160,000 or so clones in the sample, around 74% were seen once. Input material: PBMCs. These receptors came from a woman in her twenties or thirties in good health and CMV-seronegative.

Notes on this clone: A read error may account for a junction end that differs from germline. For the CDR3, the DNA is TGTGCCATCGGTGATCAGGGGTTTGGTGGCTACACCTTC. Translated, it gives CAIGDQGFGGYTF. The rearrangement joins TRBV10-3 to TRBJ1-2; D perhaps matches TRBD1 (6 bases). Germline CDR1 and CDR2: ENHRY and SYGVKD. The CDR3 is 13 amino acids.

The V and J genes are TRBV28 and TRBJ2-3; 8 bases agree with TRBD2. This CDR3 is built from 14 residues. Trimming at V came to 10 bases and at J to 8 bases, leaving 14 bases not matched to a gene. Germline loops: CDR1 MDHEN, CDR2 SYDVKM. Written as DNA, the CDR3 is TGTGCCACCGAACCGGGGGGGAAACAATCTACGCAGTATTTT. Translation gives CATEPGGKQSTQYF.

The count of this clone is one. V and J are TRBV9 and TRBJ2-3, with D tentatively TRBD2 (7 bases). The V and J ends lost 0 bases and 7 bases respectively, with 18 bases between them. The germline V gene has CDR1 SGDLS and CDR2 YYNGEE. The CDR3 totals 16 residues. CDR3 loop: CASSVAWGGQKNTQYF. The DNA of the CDR3 is TGTGCCAGCAGCGTAGCTTGGGGGGGCCAAAAAAATACGCAGTATTTT.

The chain uses TRBV6-5 and TRBJ1-5; weak D call: TRBD1 (5 bases). This CDR3 region has 13 residues. Trimming took 2 bases from V and 9 from J, leaving 11 bases between them. Germline V gene lookup returns CDR1 MNHEY and CDR2 SVGAGI. CDR3 nucleotides: TGTGCCAGCAGTTACACCAGGGAATTGCCCCAGCATTTT. Translation: CASSYTRELPQHF.

This rearrangement joins TRBV18 to TRBJ2-3; D may be TRBD2 (5 bases). The CDR3 has 16 amino acids. Germline CDR1 reads KGHSH; CDR2 reads LQKENI. Trimming took off 2 bases at V and 0 bases at J, with 12 bases between the two ends. The CDR3 nucleotides are TGTGCCAGCTCACCAGAGCGGACCACTAGCACAGATACGCAGTATTTT. It yields the protein CASSPERTTSTDTQYF.

The chain recombines TRBV30 with TRBJ2-5; 9 bases are shared with TRBD2. The V and J ends lost 1 base and 5 bases, in that order; junction bases with no gene match: 11. Germline loops: CDR1 GTSNPN, CDR2 SVGIG (reference sequence). The CDR3 runs to 16 residues. CDR3 DNA sequence: TGTGCCTGGAGTGACACCCCCGTGGCGGGGGGGGAGACCCAGTACTTC. Translating it yields CAWSDTPVAGGETQYF.

This clone was seen at least ten times. The chain is built from TRBV6-5 and TRBJ2-3; 9 bases are a match to TRBD2. The CDR3 runs 13 residues. The germline CDR1 and CDR2 sequences are MNHEY and SVGAGI. V lost 8 bases to trimming and J lost 5 bases; unmatched junction nucleotides: 5. This chain's CDR3 is CASGAGGRDTQYF. The DNA for the CDR3 is TGTGCCAGCGGTGCGGGGGGGAGAGATACGCAGTATTTT.

The chain recombines TRBV23-1 with TRBJ1-5; no reliable D call. TRBV23-1 is assigned to the ORF class and has an uncertain function. V shed 4 bases and J shed 6 bases, with 19 bases lying between them. The CDR3 covers 16 residues. As DNA, the CDR3 is TGCGCCAGCAGTCCGCCCGGTGGTAAGTTTTGTCAGCCCCAGCATTTT. Amino acid sequence: CASSPPGGKFCQPQHF.

Remarks on this clone: This sample includes further DNA sequences coding for the same CDR3. The rearrangement links TRBV12-5 to TRBJ2-5, with 9 bases fitting TRBD2. CDR1 and CDR2 (germline): LGHNT, FRNRAP. Trimming removed 4 bases from V and 5 bases from J; junction bases left unmatched: 8. The CDR3 contains 15 residues. The CDR3 bases are TGTGCTAGTGGTTCGACTAGCGGAGGGCGGGAGACCCAGTACTTC. It specifies CASGSTSGGRETQYF.

The V and J genes are TRBV4-2 and TRBJ2-1; D uncertain. Germline values: CDR1 LGHNA, CDR2 YNFKEQ. There are 12 residues in the CDR3. V lost 0 bases and J lost 7, with 4 bases in between. In nucleotides, the CDR3 is TGTGCCAGCAGCCAAGATTCGAATGAGCAGTTCTTC. Its protein product is CASSQDSNEQFF.